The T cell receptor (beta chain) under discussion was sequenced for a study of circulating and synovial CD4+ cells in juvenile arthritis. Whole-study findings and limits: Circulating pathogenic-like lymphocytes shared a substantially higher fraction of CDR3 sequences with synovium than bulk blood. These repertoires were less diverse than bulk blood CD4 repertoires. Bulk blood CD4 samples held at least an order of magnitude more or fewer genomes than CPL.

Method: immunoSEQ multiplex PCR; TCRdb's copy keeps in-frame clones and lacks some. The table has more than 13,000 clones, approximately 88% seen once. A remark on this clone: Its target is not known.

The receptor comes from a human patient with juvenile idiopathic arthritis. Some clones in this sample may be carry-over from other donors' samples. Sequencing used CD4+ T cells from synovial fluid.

DNA for the CDR3: TGTGCCAGTACCAGCTGGGGGCCGGATAATGGCTACACCTTC. This sequence encodes CASTSWGPDNGYTF. The chain combines TRBV30 with TRBJ1-2; a possible D gene is TRBD1 (6 bases). The CDR3 runs to 14 residues. The ends were cut back, 8 bases at V and 6 bases at J, with 22 bases in the middle. Germline V lookup: CDR1 GTSNPN, CDR2 SVGIG (reference sequence).